The present TCR delta chain was sequenced within a study of γδ T cells in repeated Plasmodium falciparum infection. Study information: Age- and gender-matched Australian children served as comparison for malaria-exposed Malian children. Malaria-naive adults were infected with P. falciparum NF54 four times over roughly 640 days. Study findings and constraints: Vgamma9/Vdelta2+ T cells showed a stable polyclonal repertoire with shared TCRgamma sequences.

The germline V and J ends were trimmed by 2 bases and 7 bases, with 31 bases remaining between them. CDR3 size: 19 residues. Germline V lookup: CDR1 GEAIGNYY, CDR2 EKD. Flow sorting of PBMC yielded separate Vgamma9/Vdelta2+ and Vdelta2-negative gammadelta T cell populations for bulk repertoire analysis. TCRdb redid the clone calls on the multiplex PCR reads with CATT. The sample holds around 50,000 delta-chain clones, roughly 1.6% seen once. There are many counts of this clone. Its specificity is not known. Input material: gamma-delta T cells from blood. This clonotype originated in a pool of human donors (malaria-infected and uninfected, not separated). The J gene is TRDJ1, the V gene TRDV2, with a possible D match to TRDD2 (7 bases). Germline matching of the DNA provided the J gene here, since TCRdb leaves it blank. The DNA for the CDR3 is TGTGCCTGTGACAATATGAATTCCTACGGAGGGGGACATCCCGGTAAACTCATCTTT. It encodes CACDNMNSYGGGHPGKLIF.